These T cell receptor beta chains were read from a single sample in a study of T cells in Graves' hyperthyroidism and ophthalmopathy. TCRdb independently ran MiXCR on the multiplex PCR reads; one entry per CDR3 protein. The sample includes approximately 560,000 distinct CDR3 sequences, around a sixth of them seen just once. Sequenced: blood. Receptor source: a woman between 25 and 40 years old with Graves' hyperthyroidism. The CDR3 runs from the conserved cysteine through the conserved F or W. D genes are given only for firm matches. Only some rows state a clone size, as once, few, many or a class for expanded clones.

-,16,TRBV27,few,TRBJ2-6,CASSFIQGSGANVLTF,TGTGCCAGCAGTTTCATACAGGGCTCTGGGGCCAACGTCCTGACTTTC
-,15,TRBV20-1,many,TRBJ1-5,CSAVPITRSNQPQHF,TGCAGTGCCGTTCCAATAACACGGTCCAATCAGCCCCAGCATTTT
TRBD1,16,TRBV15,-,TRBJ2-7,CATRTGGTSLPYEQYF,TGTGCCACCAGGACAGGGGGCACTAGTTTGCCCTACGAGCAGTACTTC
-,15,TRBV19,-,TRBJ2-3,CASKDSTLSTDTQYF,TGTGCCAGTAAGGACAGCACTTTAAGCACAGATACGCAGTATTTT
-,15,TRBV3-1,-,TRBJ1-3,CASSQDYNPGVTIYF,TGTGCCAGCAGCCAAGATTACAACCCAGGGGTCACCATATATTTT
TRBD1,15,TRBV6-1,many,TRBJ1-5,CATLQGQHSNQPQHF,TGTGCCACCCTTCAGGGACAGCATAGCAATCAGCCCCAGCATTTT
TRBD2,15,TRBV6-5,many,TRBJ2-1,CASSYGGGAYNEQFF,TGTGCCAGCAGTTACGGGGGAGGGGCCTACAATGAGCAGTTCTTC
TRBD2,15,TRBV7-2,many,TRBJ2-7,CASSLPLAGYYEQYF,TGTGCCAGCAGCTTACCACTAGCGGGATACTACGAGCAGTACTTC
-,15,TRBV4-1,-,TRBJ2-2,CASSQVGGNTGELFF,TGCGCCAGCAGCCAAGTGGGCGGGAACACCGGGGAGCTGTTTTTT
TRBD1,15,TRBV28,many,TRBJ2-7,CASSYGDRGLYEQYF,TGTGCCAGCAGTTACGGGGACAGGGGACTCTACGAGCAGTACTTC
-,15,TRBV6-1,many,TRBJ1-3,CASSPPPGDGNTIYF,TGTGCCAGCAGTCCCCCCCCGGGCGATGGAAACACCATATATTTT
TRBD2,18,TRBV10-3,many,TRBJ2-1,CAISDAGVSGRAFNEQFF,TGTGCCATCAGTGATGCCGGGGTTAGCGGGAGGGCCTTCAATGAGCAGTTCTTC
-,15,TRBV13,-,TRBJ2-3,CASSLGGYGTDTQYF,TGTGCCAGCAGCCTAGGGGGGTATGGCACAGATACGCAGTATTTT